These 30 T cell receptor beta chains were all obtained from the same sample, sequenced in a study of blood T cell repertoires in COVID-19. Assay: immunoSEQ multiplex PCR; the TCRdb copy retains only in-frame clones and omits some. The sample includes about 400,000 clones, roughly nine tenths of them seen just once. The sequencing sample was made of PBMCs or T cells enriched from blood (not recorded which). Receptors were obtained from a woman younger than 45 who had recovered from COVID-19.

The CDR3 DNA reads TGTGCCAGCAACCCGCCTCGGACTAGCGGGAGCTACGAGCAGTACTTC. Its protein is CASNPPRTSGSYEQYF. The chain employs TRBV27 and TRBJ2-7, with 13 bases matching TRBD2. The ends lost 7 bases at V and 3 bases at J; junction bases unmatched: 9. This CDR3 has 16 amino acids. Germline values: CDR1 MNHEY, CDR2 SMNVEV (reference sequence).

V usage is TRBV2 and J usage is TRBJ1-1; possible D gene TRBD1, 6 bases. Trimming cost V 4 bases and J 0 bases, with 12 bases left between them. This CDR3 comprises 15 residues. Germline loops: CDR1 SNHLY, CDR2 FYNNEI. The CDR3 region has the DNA TGTGCCAGCAGTGCCCAGGGGCTCCTGAACACTGAAGCTTTCTTT. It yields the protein CASSAQGLLNTEAFF.

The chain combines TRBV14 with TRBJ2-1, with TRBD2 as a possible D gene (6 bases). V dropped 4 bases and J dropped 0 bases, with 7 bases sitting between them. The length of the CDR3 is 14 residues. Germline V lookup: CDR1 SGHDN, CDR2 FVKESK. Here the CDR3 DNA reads TGTGCCAGCAGCCGACTAGTCTCCTACAATGAGCAGTTCTTC. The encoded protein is CASSRLVSYNEQFF. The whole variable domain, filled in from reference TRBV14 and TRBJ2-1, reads EAGVTQFPSHSVIEKGQTVTLRCDPISGHDNLYWYRRVMGKEIKFLLHFVKESKQDESGMPNNRFLAERTGGTYSTLKVQPAELEDSGVYFCASSRLVSYNEQFFGPGTRLTVL.

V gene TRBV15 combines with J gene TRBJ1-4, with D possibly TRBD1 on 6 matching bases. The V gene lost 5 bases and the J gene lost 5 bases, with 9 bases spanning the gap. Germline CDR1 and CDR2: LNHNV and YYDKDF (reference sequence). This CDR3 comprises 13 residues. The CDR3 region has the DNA TGTGCCACCAGCGGTGGACAGAATGAAAAACTGTTTTTT. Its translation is CATSGGQNEKLFF.

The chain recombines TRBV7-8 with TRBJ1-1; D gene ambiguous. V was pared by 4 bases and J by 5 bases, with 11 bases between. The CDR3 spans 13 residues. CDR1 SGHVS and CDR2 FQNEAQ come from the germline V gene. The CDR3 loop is CASSSALSTEAFF. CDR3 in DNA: TGTGCCAGCAGCTCCGCACTAAGTACTGAAGCTTTCTTT. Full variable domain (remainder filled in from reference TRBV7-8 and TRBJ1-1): GAGVSQSPRYKVAKRGQDVALRCDPISGHVSLFWYQQALGQGPEFLTYFQNEAQLDKSGLPSDRFFAERPEGSVSTLKIQRTQQEDSAVYLCASSSALSTEAFFGQGTRLTVV.

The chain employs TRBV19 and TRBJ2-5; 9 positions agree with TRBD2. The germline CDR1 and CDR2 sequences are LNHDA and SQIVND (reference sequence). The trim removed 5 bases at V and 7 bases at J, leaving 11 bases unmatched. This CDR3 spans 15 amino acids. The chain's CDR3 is CASSPVLAGGGTQYF. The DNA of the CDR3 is TGTGCCAGTAGTCCCGTACTAGCGGGCGGTGGGACCCAGTACTTC.

The CDR3 here is CASSIVLSTDTQYF. CDR3 nucleotides: TGTGCCAGCAGCATAGTTCTTAGCACAGATACGCAGTATTTT. This chain connects TRBV7-8 to TRBJ2-3; D remains unclear. This CDR3 is built from 14 residues. Trimming removed 5 bases at V and 0 bases at J, with 9 bases between. Germline CDR1 and CDR2: SGHVS and FQNEAQ.

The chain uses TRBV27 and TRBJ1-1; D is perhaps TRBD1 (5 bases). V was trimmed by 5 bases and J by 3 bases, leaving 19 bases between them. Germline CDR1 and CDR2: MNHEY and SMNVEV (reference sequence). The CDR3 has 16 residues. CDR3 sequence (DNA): TGTGCCAGCAGTGTTCAGGGTGCCAATCGGGACACTGAAGCTTTCTTT. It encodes CASSVQGANRDTEAFF.

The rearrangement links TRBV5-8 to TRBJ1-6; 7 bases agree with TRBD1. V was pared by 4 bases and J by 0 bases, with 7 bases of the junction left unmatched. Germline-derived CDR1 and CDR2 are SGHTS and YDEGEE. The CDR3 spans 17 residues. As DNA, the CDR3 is TGTGCCAGCAGCGAACAGGGGTCGAGCTCCTATAATTCACCCCTCCACTTT. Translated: CASSEQGSSSYNSPLHF.

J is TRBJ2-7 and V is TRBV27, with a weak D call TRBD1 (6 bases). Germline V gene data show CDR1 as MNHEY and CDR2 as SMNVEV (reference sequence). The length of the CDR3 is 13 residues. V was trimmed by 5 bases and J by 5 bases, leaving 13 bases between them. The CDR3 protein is CASSHGTLDEQYF. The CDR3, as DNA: TGTGCCAGCAGTCACGGGACACTAGACGAGCAGTACTTC.

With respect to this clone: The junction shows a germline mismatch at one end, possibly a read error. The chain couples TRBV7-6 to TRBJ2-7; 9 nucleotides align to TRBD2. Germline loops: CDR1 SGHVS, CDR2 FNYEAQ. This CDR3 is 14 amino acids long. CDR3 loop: CASSPAGGSFEQYF. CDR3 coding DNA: TGTGCCAGCAGCCCAGCGGGGGGCTCCTTCGAGCAGTACTTC. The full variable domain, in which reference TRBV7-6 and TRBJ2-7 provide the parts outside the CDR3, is GAGVSQSPRYKVTKRGQDVALRCDPISGHVSLYWYRQALGQGPEFLTYFNYEAQQDKSGLPNDRFSAERPEGSISTLTIQRTEQRDSAMYRCASSPAGGSFEQYFGPGTRLTVT.

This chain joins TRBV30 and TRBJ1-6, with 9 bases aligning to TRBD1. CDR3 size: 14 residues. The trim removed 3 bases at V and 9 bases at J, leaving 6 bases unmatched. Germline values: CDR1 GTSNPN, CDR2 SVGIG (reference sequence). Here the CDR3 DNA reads TGTGCCTGGAGGAGGACAGGGGATTTTTCACCCCTCCACTTT. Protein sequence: CAWRRTGDFSPLHF.

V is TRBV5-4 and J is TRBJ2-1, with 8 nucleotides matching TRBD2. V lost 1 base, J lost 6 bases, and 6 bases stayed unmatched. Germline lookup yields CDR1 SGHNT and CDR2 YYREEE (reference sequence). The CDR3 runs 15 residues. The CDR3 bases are TGTGCCAGCAGCTTGCCGGGACTAGATCCCAATGAGCAGTTCTTC. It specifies CASSLPGLDPNEQFF.

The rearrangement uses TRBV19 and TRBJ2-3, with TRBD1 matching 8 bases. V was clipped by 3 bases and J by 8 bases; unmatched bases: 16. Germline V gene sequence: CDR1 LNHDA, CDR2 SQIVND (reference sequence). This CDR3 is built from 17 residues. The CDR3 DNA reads TGTGCCAGTAGTATTGAGGGTGCGAGGACAGGGTCTATTACGCAGTATTTT. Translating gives CASSIEGARTGSITQYF.

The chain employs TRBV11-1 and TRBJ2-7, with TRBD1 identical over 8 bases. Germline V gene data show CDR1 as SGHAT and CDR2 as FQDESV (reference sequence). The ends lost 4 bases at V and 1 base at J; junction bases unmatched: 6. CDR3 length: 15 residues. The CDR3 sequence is CASSWGTGVSYEQYF. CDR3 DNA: TGTGCCAGCAGCTGGGGGACAGGAGTTTCCTACGAGCAGTACTTC. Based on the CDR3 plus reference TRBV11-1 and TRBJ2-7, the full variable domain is EAEVAQSPRYKITEKSQAVAFWCDPISGHATLYWYRQILGQGPELLVQFQDESVVDDSQLPKDRFSAERLKGVDSTLKIQPAELGDSAMYLCASSWGTGVSYEQYFGPGTRLTVT.

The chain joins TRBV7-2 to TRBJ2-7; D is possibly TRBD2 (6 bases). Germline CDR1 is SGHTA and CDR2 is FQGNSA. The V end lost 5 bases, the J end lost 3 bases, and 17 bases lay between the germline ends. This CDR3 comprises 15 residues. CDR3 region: CASSQDRGTYYEQYF. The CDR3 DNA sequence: TGTGCCAGCAGCCAAGACCGCGGGACCTACTACGAGCAGTACTTC. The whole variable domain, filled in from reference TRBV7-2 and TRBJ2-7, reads GAGVSQSPSNKVTEKGKDVELRCDPISGHTALYWYRQSLGQGLEFLIYFQGNSAPDKSGLPSDRFSAERTGGSVSTLTIQRTQQEDSAVYLCASSQDRGTYYEQYFGPGTRLTVT.

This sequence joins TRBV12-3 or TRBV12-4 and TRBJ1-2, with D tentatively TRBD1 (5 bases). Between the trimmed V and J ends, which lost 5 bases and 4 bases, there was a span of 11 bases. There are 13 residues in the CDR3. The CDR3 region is CASSLTVGYGYTF. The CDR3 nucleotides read TGTGCCAGCAGTCTGACAGTCGGCTATGGCTACACCTTC.

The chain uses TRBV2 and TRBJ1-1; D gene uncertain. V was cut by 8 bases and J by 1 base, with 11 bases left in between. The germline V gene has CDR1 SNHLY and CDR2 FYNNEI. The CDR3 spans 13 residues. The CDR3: CASSQAQNTEAFF. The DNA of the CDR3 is TGTGCCAGCTCCCAAGCCCAGAACACTGAAGCTTTCTTT.

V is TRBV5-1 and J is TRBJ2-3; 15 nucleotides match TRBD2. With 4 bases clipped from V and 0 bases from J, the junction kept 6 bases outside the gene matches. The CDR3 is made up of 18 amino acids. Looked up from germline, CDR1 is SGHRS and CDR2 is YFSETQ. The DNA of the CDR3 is TGCGCCAGCAGCCCGGGACTAGCGGGAGGAACTAGCACAGATACGCAGTATTTT. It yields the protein CASSPGLAGGTSTDTQYF.

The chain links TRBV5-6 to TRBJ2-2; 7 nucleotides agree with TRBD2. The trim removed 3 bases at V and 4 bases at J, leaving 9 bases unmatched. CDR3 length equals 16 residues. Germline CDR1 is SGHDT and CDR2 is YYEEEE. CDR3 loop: CASSYPGRLGTGELFF. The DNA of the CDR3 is TGTGCCAGCAGCTATCCCGGGAGGCTGGGCACCGGGGAGCTGTTTTTT.

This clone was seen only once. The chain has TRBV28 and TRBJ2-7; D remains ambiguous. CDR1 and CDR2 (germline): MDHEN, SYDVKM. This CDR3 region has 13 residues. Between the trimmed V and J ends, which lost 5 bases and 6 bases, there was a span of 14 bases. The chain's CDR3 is CASSPSTRLEQYF. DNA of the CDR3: TGTGCCAGCAGTCCCTCTACCAGGCTCGAGCAGTACTTC.

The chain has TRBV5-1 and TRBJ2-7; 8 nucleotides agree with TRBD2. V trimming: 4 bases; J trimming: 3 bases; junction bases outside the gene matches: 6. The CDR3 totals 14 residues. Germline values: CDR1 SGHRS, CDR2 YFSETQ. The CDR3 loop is CASSVTSGNYEQYF. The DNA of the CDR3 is TGCGCCAGCAGCGTCACTAGCGGCAACTACGAGCAGTACTTC. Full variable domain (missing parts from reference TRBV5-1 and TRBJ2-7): KAGVTQTPRYLIKTRGQQVTLSCSPISGHRSVSWYQQTPGQGLQFLFEYFSETQRNKGNFPGRFSGRQFSNSRSEMNVSTLELGDSALYLCASSVTSGNYEQYFGPGTRLTVT.

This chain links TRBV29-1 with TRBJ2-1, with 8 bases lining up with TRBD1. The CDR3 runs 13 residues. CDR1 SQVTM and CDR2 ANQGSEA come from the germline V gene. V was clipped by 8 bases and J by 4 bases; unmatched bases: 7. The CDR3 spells CSFRQGTYNEQFF. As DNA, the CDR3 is TGCAGCTTCCGACAGGGGACGTACAATGAGCAGTTCTTC.

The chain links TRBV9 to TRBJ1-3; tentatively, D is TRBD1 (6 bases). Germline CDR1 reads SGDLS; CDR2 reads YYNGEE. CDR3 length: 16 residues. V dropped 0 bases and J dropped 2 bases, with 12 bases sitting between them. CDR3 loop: CASSVVAGAAGNTIYF. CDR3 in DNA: TGTGCCAGCAGCGTAGTTGCAGGGGCTGCTGGAAACACCATATATTTT. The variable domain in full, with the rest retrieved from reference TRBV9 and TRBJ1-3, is DSGVTQTPKHLITATGQRVTLRCSPRSGDLSVYWYQQSLDQGLQFLIQYYNGEERAKGNILERFSAQQFPDLHSELNLSSLELGDSALYFCASSVVAGAAGNTIYFGEGSWLTVV.

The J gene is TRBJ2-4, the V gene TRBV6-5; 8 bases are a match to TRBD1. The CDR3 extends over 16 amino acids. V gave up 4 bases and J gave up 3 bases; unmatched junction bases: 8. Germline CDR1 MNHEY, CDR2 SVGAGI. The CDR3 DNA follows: TGTGCCAGCAGTTCAACCGGGACAGGCCACAAAAACATTCAGTACTTC. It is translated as CASSSTGTGHKNIQYF.

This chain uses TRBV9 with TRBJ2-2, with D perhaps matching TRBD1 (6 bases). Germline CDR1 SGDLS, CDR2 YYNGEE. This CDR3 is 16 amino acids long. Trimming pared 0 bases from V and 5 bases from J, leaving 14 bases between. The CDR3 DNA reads TGTGCCAGCAGCGTAGACCTAGGGGGAAGGACCGGGGAGCTGTTTTTT. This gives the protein CASSVDLGGRTGELFF. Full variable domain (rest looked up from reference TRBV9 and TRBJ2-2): DSGVTQTPKHLITATGQRVTLRCSPRSGDLSVYWYQQSLDQGLQFLIQYYNGEERAKGNILERFSAQQFPDLHSELNLSSLELGDSALYFCASSVDLGGRTGELFFGEGSRLTVL.

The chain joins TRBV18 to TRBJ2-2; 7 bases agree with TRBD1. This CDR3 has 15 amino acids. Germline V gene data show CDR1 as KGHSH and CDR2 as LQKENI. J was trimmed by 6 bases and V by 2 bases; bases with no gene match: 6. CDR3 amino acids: CASSPSTGVSGELFF. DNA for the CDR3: TGTGCCAGCTCACCAAGTACAGGGGTTTCCGGGGAGCTGTTTTTT.

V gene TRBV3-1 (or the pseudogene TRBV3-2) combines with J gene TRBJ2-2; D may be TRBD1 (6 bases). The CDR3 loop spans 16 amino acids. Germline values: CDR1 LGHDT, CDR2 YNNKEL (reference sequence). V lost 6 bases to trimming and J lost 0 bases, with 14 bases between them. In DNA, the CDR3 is TGTGCCAGCAGTCACCCCGGGACACCGAACACCGGGGAGCTGTTTTTT. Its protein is CASSHPGTPNTGELFF.

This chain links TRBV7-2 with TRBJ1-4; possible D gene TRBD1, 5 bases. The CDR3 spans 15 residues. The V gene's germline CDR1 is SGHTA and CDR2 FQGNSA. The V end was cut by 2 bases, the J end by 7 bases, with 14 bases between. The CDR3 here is CASSLNSGRGEKLFF. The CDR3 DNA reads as TGTGCCAGCAGCTTAAACTCAGGGAGGGGTGAAAAACTGTTTTTT.

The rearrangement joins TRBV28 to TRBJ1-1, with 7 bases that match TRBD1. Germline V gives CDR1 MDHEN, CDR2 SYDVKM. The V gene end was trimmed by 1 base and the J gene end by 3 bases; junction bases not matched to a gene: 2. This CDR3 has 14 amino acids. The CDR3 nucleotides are TGTGCCAGCAGTTTATTTCAGGGGGACACTGAAGCTTTCTTT. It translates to CASSLFQGDTEAFF.